Below, one T cell receptor beta chain is given with its context. Its recognized antigen is unknown. Per-nucleotide qualities are absent, and no much larger clonotype sits a single base away. The sample comes from a study of blood T cell repertoires in COVID-19 (dated by TCRdb to about 2020). Concerning the study at large: Samples from collaborators originated in the United States, Italy and Spain and spanned both the acute and convalescent phases of COVID-19. Where available, HLA class I and class II types were taken from metadata supplied by the sample provider and were not determined by assay-based typing. Samples came from the ongoing ImmuneRACE study (first 160 participants) plus 1,254 subjects from 6 global collaborators. The dataset comprised deeply sampled blood TCRbeta repertoires from subjects exposed to, actively infected with, or recovered from COVID-19. Nearly every sample came with metadata listing a de-identified subject ID, COVID-19 status, age in years and sex. The prospective study material was composed of cDNA or gDNA derived from T cells, B-cell-depleted T cells, or PBMCs. The repertoires were released in a freely available public database meant as a resource for research on the immune response to SARS-CoV-2.

Whole blood was collected in K2EDTA tubes by collaborating institutions according to the institutions' own protocols. For TCRbeta analysis, collaborator samples were shipped as frozen whole blood, as isolated PBMCs, or as DNA extracted from either sample type. Per the germline V gene, KGHSH is the CDR1 and LQKENI is the CDR2. V drops 2 bases and J drops 3 bases, leaving 10 bases in between. The CDR3 runs 14 residues from the cysteine to the phenylalanine. The kept DNA is CDR3 alone, 42 bases in frame from the first base. The full study reports these points: The quantity of clinical and demographic metadata differed by source and by participant and was supplied without curation.

TCRbeta CDR3 regions were amplified from genomic DNA using the immunoSEQ Assay, a bias-controlled multiplex PCR. Regarding the original processing steps: Within the assay, amplification of reference gene primers was used to estimate how many nucleated cells each sample contained. To quantify the absolute abundance of each unique TCRbeta CDR3 rearrangement, sequence reads were collapsed and filtered. Productive Simpson clonality was computed per sample as the square root of Simpson's diversity index over productive rearrangements. TCRdb re-hosts the immuneACCESS table, in-frame sequences only. Its copies lack some clones; in the studies checked, an unresolved V gene accounts for under half of them, and the cause for the rest is not known. V and J calls and clone size are as listed in that table; D and trimming were resolved from the DNA. The sample table lists roughly 330,000 clones, approximately 90% of them with a count of one. The ten largest clones capture 3.5% to 4% of the sample.

The sequence was collected from a woman between 50 and 59 years old with active or convalescent COVID-19. The receptor chain draws on TRBV18 and TRBJ1-1; no confident D gene assignment can be made. The sample was peripheral blood. The CDR3: CASSPSDGYTEAFF. The DNA is TGTGCCAGCTCACCAAGTGACGGGTACACTGAAGCTTTCTTT.